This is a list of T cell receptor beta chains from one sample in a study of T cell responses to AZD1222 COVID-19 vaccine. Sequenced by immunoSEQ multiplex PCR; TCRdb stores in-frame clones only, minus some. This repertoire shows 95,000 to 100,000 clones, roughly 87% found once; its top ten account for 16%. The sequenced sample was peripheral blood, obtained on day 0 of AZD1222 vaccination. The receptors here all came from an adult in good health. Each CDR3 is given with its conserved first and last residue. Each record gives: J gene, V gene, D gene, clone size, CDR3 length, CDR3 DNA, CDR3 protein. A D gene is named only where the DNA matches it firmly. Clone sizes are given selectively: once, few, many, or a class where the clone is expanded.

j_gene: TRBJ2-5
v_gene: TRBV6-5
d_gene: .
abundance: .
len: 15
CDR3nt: TGTGCCAGCAGGGGACACATACTGTACCAAGAGACCCAGTACTTC
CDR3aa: CASRGHILYQETQYF

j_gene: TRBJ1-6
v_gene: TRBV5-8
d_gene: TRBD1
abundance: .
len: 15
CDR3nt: TGTGCCAGCAGCTGGACAGGTGCATATAATTCACCCCTCCACTTT
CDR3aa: CASSWTGAYNSPLHF

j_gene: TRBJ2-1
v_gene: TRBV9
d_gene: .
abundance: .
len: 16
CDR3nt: TGTGCCAGCACGCGGCGGGGATTCGGGGGTCGGAATGAGCAGTTCTTC
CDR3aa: CASTRRGFGGRNEQFF

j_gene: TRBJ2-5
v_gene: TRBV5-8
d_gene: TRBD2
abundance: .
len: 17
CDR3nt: TGTGCCAGCAGCTTGGGAGAACTAGCGGGAGGCCAAGAGACCCAGTACTTC
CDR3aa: CASSLGELAGGQETQYF

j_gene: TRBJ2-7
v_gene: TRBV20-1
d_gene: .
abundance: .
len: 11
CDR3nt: TGCAGTGCTAGAGATGAGTACGAGCAGTACTTC
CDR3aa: CSARDEYEQYF

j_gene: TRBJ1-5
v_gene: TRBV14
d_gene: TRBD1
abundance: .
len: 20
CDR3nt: TGTGCCAGCAGCCAAGCTTCTGGACAGGAAGATCCTGGGACCAATCAGCCCCAGCATTTT
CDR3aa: CASSQASGQEDPGTNQPQHF

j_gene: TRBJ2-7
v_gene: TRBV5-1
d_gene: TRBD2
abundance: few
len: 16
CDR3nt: TGCGCCAGCTCCTGGACTAGCGGACTTAGCTCCTACGAGCAGTACTTC
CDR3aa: CASSWTSGLSSYEQYF

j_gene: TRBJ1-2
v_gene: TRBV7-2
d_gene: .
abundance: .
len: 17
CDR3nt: TGTGCCAGCAGCTTGGGCCCCTCTGAACAGGGATTGAGAGGCTACACCTTC
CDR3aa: CASSLGPSEQGLRGYTF

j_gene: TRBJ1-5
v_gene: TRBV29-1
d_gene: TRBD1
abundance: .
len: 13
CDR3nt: TGCAGCGTCGGGACAGGGGCGGGTCAGCCCCAGCATTTT
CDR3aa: CSVGTGAGQPQHF

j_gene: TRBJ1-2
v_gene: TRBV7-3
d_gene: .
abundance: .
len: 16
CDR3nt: TGTGCCAGCAGCTTACCTGACAGTAAGGGGTTCTATGGCTACACCTTC
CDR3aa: CASSLPDSKGFYGYTF

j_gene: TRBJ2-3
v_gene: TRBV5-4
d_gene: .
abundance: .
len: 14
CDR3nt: TGTGCCTCCTCCAGGGGGGAAAGCACAGATACGCAGTATTTT
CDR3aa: CASSRGESTDTQYF

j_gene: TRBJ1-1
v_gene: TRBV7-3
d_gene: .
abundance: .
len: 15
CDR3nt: TGTGCCAGCAGCTTATTCGGCGGCACGAACACTGAAGCTTTCTTT
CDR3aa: CASSLFGGTNTEAFF

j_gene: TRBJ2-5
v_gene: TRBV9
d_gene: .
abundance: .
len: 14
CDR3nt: TGTGCCAGCAGCCTCGGCTTCGGGTGGGAGACCCAGTACTTC
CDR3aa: CASSLGFGWETQYF

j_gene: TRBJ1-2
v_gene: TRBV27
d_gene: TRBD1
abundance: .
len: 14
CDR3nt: TGTGCCAGCAGTGGACAGGGATCCCCCGTTGGGTACACCTTC
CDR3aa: CASSGQGSPVGYTF

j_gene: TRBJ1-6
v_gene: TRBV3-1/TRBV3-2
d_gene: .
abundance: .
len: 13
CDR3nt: TGTGCCAGCAGCCAAGATCTAAATTCACCCCTCCACTTT
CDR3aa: CASSQDLNSPLHF

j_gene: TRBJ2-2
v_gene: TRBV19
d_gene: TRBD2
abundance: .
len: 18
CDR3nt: TGTGCCAGTAGTATGGGGTCAATAGCGGGAGGTAACACCGGGGAGCTGTTTTTT
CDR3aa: CASSMGSIAGGNTGELFF

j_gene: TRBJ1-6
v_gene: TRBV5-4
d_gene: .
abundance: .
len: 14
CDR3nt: TGTGCCAGCAGCTTGGCCGGCAGATATTCACCCCTCCACTTT
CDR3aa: CASSLAGRYSPLHF

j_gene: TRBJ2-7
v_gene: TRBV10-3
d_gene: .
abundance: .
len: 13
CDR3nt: TGTGCCATCAGTGATTCTGGATCCTACGAGCAGTACTTC
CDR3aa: CAISDSGSYEQYF

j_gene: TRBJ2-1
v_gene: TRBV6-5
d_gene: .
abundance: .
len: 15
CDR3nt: TGTGCCAGCAGTCGTGACAGGCTGTCCTACAATGAGCAGTTCTTC
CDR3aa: CASSRDRLSYNEQFF

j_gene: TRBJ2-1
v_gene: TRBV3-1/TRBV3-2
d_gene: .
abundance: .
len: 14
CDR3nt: TGTGCCAGTAGACTCTCGGGGCCGGACAATGAGCAGTTCTTC
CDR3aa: CASRLSGPDNEQFF

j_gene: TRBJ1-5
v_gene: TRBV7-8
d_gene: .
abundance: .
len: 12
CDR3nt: TGTGCCAGCAGCTTATCACGGCGGCCCCAGCATTTT
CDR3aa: CASSLSRRPQHF

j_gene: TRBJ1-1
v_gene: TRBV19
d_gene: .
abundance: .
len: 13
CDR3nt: TGTGCCAGTAGTATAGCGGGGACCCGGAGGGCTTTCTTT
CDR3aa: CASSIAGTRRAFF

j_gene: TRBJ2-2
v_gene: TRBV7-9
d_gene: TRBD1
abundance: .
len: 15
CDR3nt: TGTGCCAGCAGCACACAGGGGCCCCCCACCGGGGAGCTGTTTTTT
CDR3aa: CASSTQGPPTGELFF

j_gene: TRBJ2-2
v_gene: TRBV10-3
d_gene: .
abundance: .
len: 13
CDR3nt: TGTGCCATCAGTGACTATAACACCGGGGAGCTGTTTTTT
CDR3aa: CAISDYNTGELFF

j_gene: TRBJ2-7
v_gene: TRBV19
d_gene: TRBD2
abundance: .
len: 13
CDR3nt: TGTGCCAGTAGTGACCTAGCGGGAGGCGAGCAGTACTTC
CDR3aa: CASSDLAGGEQYF

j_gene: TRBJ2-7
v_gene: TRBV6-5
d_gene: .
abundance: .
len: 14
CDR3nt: TGTGCCAGCAGCGTCAATCGGGACATCTACGAGCAGTACTTC
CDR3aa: CASSVNRDIYEQYF

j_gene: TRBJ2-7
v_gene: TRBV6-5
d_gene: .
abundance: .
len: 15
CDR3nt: TGTGCCAGCAGTTACTCACAGGGACATACCTACGAGCAGTACTTC
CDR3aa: CASSYSQGHTYEQYF

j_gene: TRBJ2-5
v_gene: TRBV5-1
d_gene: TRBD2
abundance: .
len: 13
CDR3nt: TGCGCCAGCAGCTCGGGAGGGAGGGAGACCCAGTACTTC
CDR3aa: CASSSGGRETQYF

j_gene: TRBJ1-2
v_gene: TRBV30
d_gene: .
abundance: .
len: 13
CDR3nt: TGTGCCTGGAGTGCCCCCTGGGCCTCAGGCTACACCTTC
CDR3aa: CAWSAPWASGYTF

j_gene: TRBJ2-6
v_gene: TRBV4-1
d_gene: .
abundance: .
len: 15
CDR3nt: TGCGCCAGCAGCCTCTTTTTCTTTGGGGCCAACGTCCTGACTTTC
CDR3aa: CASSLFFFGANVLTF

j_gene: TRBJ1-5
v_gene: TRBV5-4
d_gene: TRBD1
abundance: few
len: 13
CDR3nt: TGTGCCAGCAGCTTCGGACAGGAGAAGCCCCAGCATTTT
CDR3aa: CASSFGQEKPQHF

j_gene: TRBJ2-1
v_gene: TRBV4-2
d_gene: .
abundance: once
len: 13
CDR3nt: TGTGCCAGCAGTCGGGGTCGCGGGGTCGAGCAGTTCTTC
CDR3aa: CASSRGRGVEQFF

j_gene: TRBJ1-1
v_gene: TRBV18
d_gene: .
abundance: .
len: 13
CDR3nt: TGTGCCAGCTCACCGACGGTTGAGACTGAAGCTTTCTTT
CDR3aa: CASSPTVETEAFF

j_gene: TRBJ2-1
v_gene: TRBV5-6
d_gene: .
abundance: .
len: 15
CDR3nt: TGTGCCAGCAGCTTGGCCGTAGGGGGGTGGAATGAGCAGTTCTTC
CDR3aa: CASSLAVGGWNEQFF

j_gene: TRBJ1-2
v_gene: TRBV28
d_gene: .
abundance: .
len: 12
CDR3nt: TGTGCCAGTAAGGACTTTAACTATGGCTACACCTTC
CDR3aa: CASKDFNYGYTF

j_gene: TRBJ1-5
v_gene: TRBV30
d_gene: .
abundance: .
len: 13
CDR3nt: TGTGCCTGTGCCGGGACAACTAGGCAGCCCCAGCATTTT
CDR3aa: CACAGTTRQPQHF

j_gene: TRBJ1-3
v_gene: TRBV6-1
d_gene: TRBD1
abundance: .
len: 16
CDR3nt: TGTGCCAGCAGTGCCGGACAGGGTTACTCTGGAAACACCATATATTTT
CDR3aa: CASSAGQGYSGNTIYF

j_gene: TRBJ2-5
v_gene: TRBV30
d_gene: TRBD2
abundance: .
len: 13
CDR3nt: TGTGCCTGGAGTAGCGGGGGATTGGAGACCCAGTACTTC
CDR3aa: CAWSSGGLETQYF

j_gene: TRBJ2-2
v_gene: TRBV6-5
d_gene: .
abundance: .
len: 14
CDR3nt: TGTGCCACCCGGGACACTTGGACCACCGGGGAGCTGTTTTTT
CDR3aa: CATRDTWTTGELFF

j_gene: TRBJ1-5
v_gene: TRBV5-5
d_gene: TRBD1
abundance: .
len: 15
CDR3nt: TGTGCCAGCAGTTCGGGACAGGCTAGCAATCAGCCCCAGCATTTT
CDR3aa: CASSSGQASNQPQHF

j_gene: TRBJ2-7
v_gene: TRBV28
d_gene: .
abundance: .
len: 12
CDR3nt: TGTGCCAGCAGTTTCCGCGTATACGAGCAGTACTTC
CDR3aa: CASSFRVYEQYF

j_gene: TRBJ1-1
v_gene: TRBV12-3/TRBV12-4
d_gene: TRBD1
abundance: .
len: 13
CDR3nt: TGTGCCAGCAGTCCCCAGGGGGACACTGAAGCTTTCTTT
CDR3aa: CASSPQGDTEAFF

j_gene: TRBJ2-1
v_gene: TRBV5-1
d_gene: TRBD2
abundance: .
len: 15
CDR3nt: TGCGCCAGCAGCGATAGCGGGAGCTCCTACAATGAGCAGTTCTTC
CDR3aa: CASSDSGSSYNEQFF

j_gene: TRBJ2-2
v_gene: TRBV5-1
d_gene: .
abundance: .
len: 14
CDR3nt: TGCGCCAGCTCACCCGGAGTGGGTACCGGGGAGCTGTTTTTT
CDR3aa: CASSPGVGTGELFF

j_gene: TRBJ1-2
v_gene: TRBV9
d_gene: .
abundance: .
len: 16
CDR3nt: TGTGCCAGCAGCGTAGCTTCTATTGGGGATTCGGGAGGCTACACCTTC
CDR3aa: CASSVASIGDSGGYTF

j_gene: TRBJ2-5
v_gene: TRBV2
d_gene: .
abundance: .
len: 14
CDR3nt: TGTGCCAGCAGTCTAGGGGGGACCGGGGAGACCCAGTACTTC
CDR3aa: CASSLGGTGETQYF

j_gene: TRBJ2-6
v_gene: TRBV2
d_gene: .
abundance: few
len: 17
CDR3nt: TGTGCCAGCAGTGAAAGCGGGTTAAACCCTGGGGCCAACGTCCTGACTTTC
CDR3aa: CASSESGLNPGANVLTF

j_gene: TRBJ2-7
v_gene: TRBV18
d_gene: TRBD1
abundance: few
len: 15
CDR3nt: TGTGCCAGCTCACCGATGGGACAGGGGCTCTACGAGCAGTACTTC
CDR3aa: CASSPMGQGLYEQYF

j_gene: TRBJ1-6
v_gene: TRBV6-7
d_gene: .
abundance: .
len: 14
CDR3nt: TGTGCCAGCAGTTCCAGGGTAGCAAATTCACCCCTCCACTTT
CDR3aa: CASSSRVANSPLHF

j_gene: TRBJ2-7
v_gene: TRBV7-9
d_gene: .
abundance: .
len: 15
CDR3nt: TGTGCCAGCAGCTTAGAGGAGGGGTACCCCTACGAGCAGTACTTC
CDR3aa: CASSLEEGYPYEQYF

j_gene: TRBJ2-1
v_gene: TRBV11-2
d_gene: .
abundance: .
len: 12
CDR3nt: TGTGCCAGCAGCTTAACCCGTGCTAGGCAGTTCTTC
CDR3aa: CASSLTRARQFF

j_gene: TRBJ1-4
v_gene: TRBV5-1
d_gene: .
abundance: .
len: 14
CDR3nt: TGCGCCGGTGGGACGAATGCAACTAATGAAAAACTGTTTTTT
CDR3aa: CAGGTNATNEKLFF

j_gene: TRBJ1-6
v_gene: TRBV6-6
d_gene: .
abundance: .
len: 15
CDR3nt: TGTGCCAGCAGTTACGAGGGACAACTAAATTCACCCCTCCACTTT
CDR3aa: CASSYEGQLNSPLHF

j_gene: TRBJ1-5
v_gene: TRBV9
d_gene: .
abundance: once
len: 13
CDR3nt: TGTGCCAGCAGCCCCGGGATTAATCAGCCCCAGCATTTT
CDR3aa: CASSPGINQPQHF

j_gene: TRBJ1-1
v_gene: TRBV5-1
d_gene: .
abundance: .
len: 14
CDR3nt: TGCGCCAGCAGCTTGGCATCGGCGAACACTGAAGCTTTCTTT
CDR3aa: CASSLASANTEAFF

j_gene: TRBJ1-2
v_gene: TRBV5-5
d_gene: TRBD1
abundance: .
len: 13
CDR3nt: TGTGCCAGCAGCCAAGGGACAGGGGATGGCTACACCTTC
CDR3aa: CASSQGTGDGYTF

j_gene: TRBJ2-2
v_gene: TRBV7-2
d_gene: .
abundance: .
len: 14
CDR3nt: TGTGCCAGCAGCCAGCGACTAGTTACCGGGGAGCTGTTTTTT
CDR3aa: CASSQRLVTGELFF

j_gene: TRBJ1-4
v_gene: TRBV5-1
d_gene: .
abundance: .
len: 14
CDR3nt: TGCGCCAGCAGCTTGGTCTTTCGCGGTGAAAAACTGTTTTTT
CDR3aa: CASSLVFRGEKLFF

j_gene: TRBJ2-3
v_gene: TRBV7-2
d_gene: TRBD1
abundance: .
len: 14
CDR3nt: TGTGCCAGCAGCTCGACAGGGGTGGCAGATACGCAGTATTTT
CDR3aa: CASSSTGVADTQYF